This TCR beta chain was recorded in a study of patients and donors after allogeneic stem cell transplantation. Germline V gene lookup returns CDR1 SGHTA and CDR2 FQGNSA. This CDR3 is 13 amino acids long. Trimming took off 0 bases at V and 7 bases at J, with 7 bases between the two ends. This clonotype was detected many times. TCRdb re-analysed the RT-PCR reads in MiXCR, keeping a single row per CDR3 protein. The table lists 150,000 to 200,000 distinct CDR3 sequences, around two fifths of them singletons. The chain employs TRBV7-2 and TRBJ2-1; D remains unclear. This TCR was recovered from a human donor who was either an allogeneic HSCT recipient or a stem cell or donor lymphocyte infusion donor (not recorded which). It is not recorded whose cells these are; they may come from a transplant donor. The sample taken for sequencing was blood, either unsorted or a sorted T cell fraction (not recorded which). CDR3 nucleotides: TGTGCCAGCAGCTTAGCAGGCAGAAATGAGCAGTTCTTC. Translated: CASSLAGRNEQFF.